This is a list of T cell receptor beta chains from one sample in a study of naive and memory T cell subsets. Each CDR3 protein gets one entry after TCRdb re-called the UMI-ligation and nested PCR reads with MiXCR. The table shows over 90,000 distinct CDR3 sequences, with approximately 11% occurring only once. Sequenced material: naive CD4+ T cells from blood. The source is a human donor in good health. The CDR3 runs from the conserved cysteine through the conserved F or W. The D gene is left open where the match is weak. The size entry is marked missing in some rows and otherwise reads once, few, many or a size class.

clone size,CDR3 length,V gene,D gene,J gene,CDR3 protein,CDR3 DNA
few,13,TRBV29-1,TRBD1,TRBJ1-2,CSGGDRHSYGYTF,TGCAGCGGGGGGGACAGACATTCCTATGGCTACACCTTC
-,16,TRBV4-2,-,TRBJ1-1,CASSQISSGGQGEAFF,TGTGCCAGCAGCCAAATCAGCTCCGGGGGGCAAGGGGAAGCTTTCTTT
few,14,TRBV3-1,-,TRBJ2-2,CASREKHAVGELFF,TGTGCCAGCAGAGAGAAACACGCGGTCGGGGAGCTGTTTTTT
many,16,TRBV20-1,TRBD1,TRBJ1-5,CSARDRAFYSNQPQHF,TGCAGTGCCCGGGACAGGGCCTTTTATAGCAATCAGCCCCAGCATTTT
-,17,TRBV25-1,TRBD1,TRBJ1-2,CASSPHQGDRGQYGYTF,TGTGCCAGCAGCCCTCATCAAGGGGACAGGGGACAATATGGCTACACCTTC
few,15,TRBV13,-,TRBJ2-3,CASKGTGISTDTQYF,TGTGCCAGCAAGGGCACGGGCATAAGCACAGATACGCAGTATTTT
many,15,TRBV18,-,TRBJ2-7,CASSPRPATPYEQYF,TGTGCCAGCTCACCTCGCCCGGCTACCCCTTACGAGCAGTACTTC
few,17,TRBV15,-,TRBJ2-3,CATSRDIRGTSTDTQYF,TGTGCCACCAGCAGAGATATTCGGGGCACTAGCACAGATACGCAGTATTTT
-,13,TRBV12-3/TRBV12-4,-,TRBJ2-1,CASRTDSKNEQFF,TGTGCCAGCAGAACGGACAGTAAGAATGAGCAGTTCTTC
few,13,TRBV20-1,-,TRBJ2-7,CSASGARSYEQYF,TGCAGTGCTAGCGGGGCCCGCTCCTACGAGCAGTACTTC
-,16,TRBV7-2,-,TRBJ2-7,CASSERRGLGFYEQYF,TGTGCCAGCAGCGAGAGGAGGGGGTTGGGCTTCTACGAGCAGTACTTC
few,16,TRBV7-2,TRBD1,TRBJ2-3,CASSNTIGQGGDTQYF,TGTGCCAGCAGCAACACGATCGGACAGGGGGGAGATACGCAGTATTTT
few,13,TRBV7-3,TRBD2,TRBJ2-7,CASSLGSGNEQYF,TGTGCCAGCAGCTTAGGTAGCGGGAACGAGCAGTACTTC
few,15,TRBV13,TRBD1,TRBJ2-7,CASSLGRTGRDEQYF,TGTGCCAGCAGCTTAGGAAGGACAGGAAGGGACGAGCAGTACTTC
few,15,TRBV12-5,-,TRBJ2-7,CASGLGTTASYEQYF,TGTGCTAGTGGGCTTGGGACGACTGCCTCCTACGAGCAGTACTTC
few,15,TRBV18,-,TRBJ2-4,CASSHGQGSMNIQYF,TGTGCCAGCTCCCATGGGCAGGGGTCGATGAACATTCAGTACTTC
-,13,TRBV6-2/TRBV6-3,TRBD1,TRBJ1-1,CASSLDRISEAFF,TGTGCCAGCAGTCTGGACAGGATATCTGAAGCTTTCTTT
few,15,TRBV19,TRBD2,TRBJ2-3,CASRAGTSSTDTQYF,TGTGCCTCGCGGGCCGGGACTAGCTCCACAGATACGCAGTATTTT
few,13,TRBV21-1,-,TRBJ1-1,CASSKFPGCRAFF,TGTGCCAGCAGCAAATTTCCGGGGTGCCGAGCTTTCTTT
many,18,TRBV5-6,-,TRBJ2-1,CASSPTLLVVGPYNEQFF,TGTGCCAGCAGCCCGACCCTACTAGTGGTCGGCCCCTACAATGAGCAGTTCTTC
few,14,TRBV4-1,TRBD1,TRBJ1-1,CASSQGQANTEAFF,TGCGCCAGCAGCCAGGGACAGGCGAACACTGAAGCTTTCTTT
-,19,TRBV7-6,TRBD2,TRBJ2-7,CASSQVPGLAGDASYEQYF,TGTGCCAGCAGCCAAGTTCCGGGACTAGCGGGAGATGCCTCCTACGAGCAGTACTTC
few,13,TRBV28,-,TRBJ2-5,CASIPTDRETQYF,TGTGCCAGCATTCCGACAGATCGAGAGACCCAGTACTTC
many,11,TRBV28,-,TRBJ1-2,CASSLKSHYTF,TGTGCCAGCAGTTTAAAGTCCCACTACACCTTC
few,16,TRBV27,-,TRBJ1-4,CASGGARRSTNEKLFF,TGTGCCTCCGGGGGCGCGCGGCGGTCAACTAATGAAAAACTGTTTTTT
-,15,TRBV6-5,TRBD2,TRBJ2-6,CASSLSGTGANVLTF,TGTGCCAGCAGCCTCAGCGGGACTGGGGCCAACGTCCTGACTTTC